The rows below give T cell receptor beta chains drawn from one sample of a study of response to subunit inactivated influenza vaccine. TCRdb processed the RT-PCR reads anew with MiXCR; each CDR3 protein has one entry. This sample has about 540,000 distinct CDR3 sequences, with approximately 24% found just once. This sample also belongs to another study, concerning T cells expressing NK-cell markers.

This specimen was CD4+ T cells sorted from PBMCs, taken roughly 13 days after vaccination. These receptors originate from a man aged 50 to 59 who received an inactivated influenza vaccine. CDR3s include the opening cysteine and the closing phenylalanine or tryptophan. A D gene is named only where the DNA matches it firmly. Not every row has a clone size; where given, it reads once, few, many or a size class.

cdr3_aa	cdr3_nt	v_call	j_call	d_call	clone_size	cdr3_length
CASSQGLAGEQETQYF	TGTGCCAGCAGCCAAGGACTAGCGGGAGAACAAGAGACCCAGTACTTC	TRBV3-1	TRBJ2-5	TRBD2	few	16
CASSLRQSYQPQHF	TGTGCCAGCAGTCTTAGACAGAGCTATCAGCCCCAGCATTTT	TRBV28	TRBJ1-5	.	.	14
CASSPGHRGQETQYF	TGTGCCAGCAGCCCGGGACATCGGGGACAAGAGACCCAGTACTTC	TRBV11-2	TRBJ2-5	.	few	15
CASSLTGVDTDTQYF	TGTGCCAGCAGCTTGACAGGGGTAGACACAGATACGCAGTATTTT	TRBV5-6	TRBJ2-3	TRBD1	few	15
CASSGGDSLNEKLFF	TGTGCCAGCAGTGGAGGAGACAGCCTAAATGAAAAACTGTTTTTT	TRBV2	TRBJ1-4	.	many	15
CASTPEWRRHEQYF	TGTGCCAGCACCCCCGAGTGGCGACGACACGAGCAGTACTTC	TRBV28	TRBJ2-7	.	few	14
CASSYARGEKLFF	TGTGCCAGCAGTTATGCCCGCGGGGAAAAACTGTTTTTT	TRBV2	TRBJ1-4	.	.	13
CASSLTSPDTQYF	TGTGCCAGCAGCTTAACATCCCCAGATACGCAGTATTTT	TRBV5-5	TRBJ2-3	.	few	13
CASSLNFRAGELFF	TGTGCCAGCAGTTTGAATTTCCGAGCCGGGGAGCTGTTTTTT	TRBV28	TRBJ2-2	.	.	14
CASSRGTLEVNEQFF	TGCGCCAGCAGCCGAGGGACCTTAGAGGTCAATGAGCAGTTCTTC	TRBV4-3	TRBJ2-1	.	.	15
CASSSAGGYNEQFF	TGCGCCAGCAGCTCGGCAGGGGGCTACAATGAGCAGTTCTTC	TRBV5-1	TRBJ2-1	TRBD1	.	14
CSVKNPTGTKNIQYF	TGCAGCGTGAAAAACCCGACAGGGACCAAAAACATTCAGTACTTC	TRBV29-1	TRBJ2-4	TRBD1	.	15
CAISEPQTGIGEQFF	TGTGCCATCAGTGAGCCACAGACAGGCATTGGGGAGCAGTTCTTC	TRBV10-3	TRBJ2-1	.	.	15
CASSPLLETQYF	TGTGCCAGCAGCCCCTTACTAGAGACCCAGTACTTC	TRBV7-6	TRBJ2-5	.	once	12
CASSHLAEMVYEQYF	TGTGCCAGCAGTCATTTAGCGGAAATGGTCTACGAGCAGTACTTC	TRBV7-2	TRBJ2-7	.	few	15
CASSSLGKYEQYF	TGTGCCAGCAGCTCTCTAGGGAAATACGAGCAGTACTTC	TRBV7-2	TRBJ2-7	.	few	13
CASSPLAAYEQYF	TGTGCCAGCAGTCCTCTAGCGGCCTACGAGCAGTACTTC	TRBV2	TRBJ2-7	TRBD2	few	13
CASSLQGNDNSPLHF	TGTGCCAGCAGCTTACAGGGGAACGATAATTCACCCCTCCACTTT	TRBV5-5	TRBJ1-6	TRBD1	few	15
CASRSSQNTEAFF	TGCGCCAGCCGATCAAGTCAGAACACTGAAGCTTTCTTT	TRBV5-1	TRBJ1-1	.	.	13
CASSQGEQGVFVKLFF	TGTGCCAGCAGCCAGGGAGAACAGGGGGTTTTTGTAAAACTGTTTTTT	TRBV4-2	TRBJ1-4	TRBD1	.	16
CASSLRTTGDTGELFF	TGTGCCAGCAGCCTACGTACGACAGGGGACACCGGGGAGCTGTTTTTT	TRBV11-2	TRBJ2-2	TRBD1	.	16
CASSAGETYNEQFF	TGTGCCAGCAGTGCAGGGGAGACCTACAATGAGCAGTTCTTC	TRBV2	TRBJ2-1	.	.	14
CSAGRGTGAYEQYF	TGCAGTGCCGGGAGGGGAACAGGAGCCTACGAGCAGTACTTC	TRBV20-1	TRBJ2-7	TRBD2	.	14
CASSPGQIETQYF	TGTGCCAGCTCACCCGGACAGATCGAGACCCAGTACTTC	TRBV18	TRBJ2-5	.	few	13
CSARPSTNTGELFF	TGCAGTGCTAGGCCCTCGACGAACACCGGGGAGCTGTTTTTT	TRBV20-1	TRBJ2-2	.	few	14
CASSYSQGEGDEQYF	TGTGCCAGCAGTTACTCACAGGGGGAAGGCGACGAGCAGTACTTC	TRBV6-5	TRBJ2-7	TRBD1	.	15
CSVGRGAGETQYF	TGCAGCGTTGGTAGGGGCGCCGGGGAGACCCAGTACTTC	TRBV29-1	TRBJ2-5	.	.	13
CAISGFWEDTEAFF	TGTGCCATCAGCGGGTTTTGGGAGGACACTGAAGCTTTCTTT	TRBV10-3	TRBJ1-1	.	few	14
CASSYRPGGFTGELFF	TGTGCCAGCAGTTACCGGCCAGGGGGTTTCACCGGGGAGCTGTTTTTT	TRBV6-5	TRBJ2-2	TRBD1	.	16
CASNNARWAEGYTF	TGTGCCAGCAATAACGCGCGCTGGGCTGAGGGCTACACCTTC	TRBV6-1	TRBJ1-2	.	.	14
CATSTNSGELFF	TGTGCCACCAGTACCAATTCCGGGGAGCTGTTTTTT	TRBV24-1	TRBJ2-2	.	.	12
CASSFYSGEQPQHF	TGTGCCAGCAGTTTTTATTCAGGGGAACAGCCCCAGCATTTT	TRBV28	TRBJ1-5	.	few	14
CATSDRMTVFHSGANVLTF	TGTGCCACCAGTGATCGCATGACGGTTTTTCACTCTGGGGCCAACGTCCTGACTTTC	TRBV24-1	TRBJ2-6	.	few	19
CATSRDLGSNQPQHF	TGTGCCACCAGCAGGGACTTAGGGAGTAATCAGCCCCAGCATTTT	TRBV15	TRBJ1-5	.	.	15
CSARVTGELFF	TGCAGTGCTAGAGTCACCGGGGAGCTGTTTTTT	TRBV20-1	TRBJ2-2	.	.	11
CSARSLAGEDTQYF	TGCAGTGCTCGTTCCCTAGCGGGGGAAGATACGCAGTATTTT	TRBV20-1	TRBJ2-3	TRBD2	.	14
CASSLAGTGPNTEAFF	TGTGCCAGCAGTTTGGCGGGGACAGGCCCGAACACTGAAGCTTTCTTT	TRBV28	TRBJ1-1	TRBD1	.	16
CASTSGATNEKLFF	TGTGCCAGCACCTCAGGGGCAACTAATGAAAAACTGTTTTTT	TRBV7-2	TRBJ1-4	.	.	14
CASSRGLARSPNTGELFF	TGTGCCAGCAGCCGTGGACTAGCGCGAAGTCCGAACACCGGGGAGCTGTTTTTT	TRBV14	TRBJ2-2	TRBD2	.	18
CATSDFDSAPSDTQYF	TGTGCCACCAGTGATTTTGACAGCGCACCTTCAGATACGCAGTATTTT	TRBV24-1	TRBJ2-3	.	few	16
CSADRGQGNSPLHF	TGCAGTGCTGACAGGGGGCAGGGTAATTCACCCCTCCACTTT	TRBV20-1	TRBJ1-6	TRBD1	.	14
CASSQQQGAVTEAFF	TGCGCCAGCAGCCAACAACAGGGGGCAGTCACTGAAGCTTTCTTT	TRBV4-1	TRBJ1-1	TRBD1	.	15